The subject of this entry is one T cell receptor (beta chain). Its specificity is unknown. The data belong to a study of T cell responses to AZD1222 COVID-19 vaccine. Turning to the study itself: Researchers grouped second doses given at about 4 or about 12 weeks into one pool. Broader study findings: The peak T cell response came first, and repertoires were sampled only after it. Increases in Spike-specific TCR breadth and depth were seen after two AZD1222 doses. Donors were largely white British and mainly female; clonal diversity was possibly underestimated.

Profiled with immunoSEQ multiplex PCR; TCRdb holds only in-frame clones, not every one. The sample contains roughly 97,000 clones, roughly 92% of which appear only once. This CDR3 region has 16 residues. Germline CDR1 SGHRS, CDR2 YFSETQ. Trimming removed 3 bases from V and 4 bases from J, with 16 bases in between. This clonotype was obtained from an adult in good health. The sample in question was peripheral blood, obtained on day 0 of AZD1222 vaccination. The gene calls are TRBV5-1 and TRBJ2-2; TRBD1 or TRBD2 may be the D gene (6 bases each). The CDR3 spells CASSSGSRGGTGELFF. The CDR3, as DNA: TGCGCCAGCAGCTCAGGATCCAGGGGAGGCACCGGGGAGCTGTTTTTT.